Following are 19 T cell receptor beta chains from one sample sequenced in a study of shared clonotypes between healthy human individuals. Sequenced by immunoSEQ multiplex PCR; TCRdb stores in-frame clones only, minus some. The sample has about 710,000 clones, roughly two thirds seen once. Sequencing used memory CD4+ T cells sorted from blood. Subset defined: CD45RA-negative fraction. The receptors originated from a woman in her thirties in good health.

This clone was observed a single time. The genes are TRBV5-4 and TRBJ1-4; perhaps TRBD1 as D (5 bases). The V gene's germline CDR1 is SGHNT and CDR2 YYREEE (reference sequence). The CDR3 extends over 15 amino acids. The germline V and J ends were trimmed by 0 bases and 8 bases, with 14 bases remaining between them. The CDR3 bases are TGTGCCAGCAGCTTGGGGGGCACAGGTCGAGAAAAACTGTTTTTT. Translating it yields CASSLGGTGREKLFF. The variable domain in full, with the rest retrieved from reference TRBV5-4 and TRBJ1-4, is ETGVTQSPTHLIKTRGQQVTLRCSSQSGHNTVSWYQQALGQGPQFIFQYYREEENGRGNFPPRFSGLQFPNYSSELNVNALELDDSALYLCASSLGGTGREKLFFGSGTQLSVL.

V and J are TRBV7-9 and TRBJ2-2; 10 nucleotides agree with TRBD2. Looked up from germline, CDR1 is SEHNR and CDR2 is FQNEAQ (reference sequence). This CDR3 contains 15 residues. Trimming at V came to 5 bases and at J to 4 bases, leaving 4 bases not matched to a gene. CDR3 amino acids: CASSPSSGSTGELFF. The DNA for the CDR3 is TGTGCCAGCAGCCCCTCTAGCGGGAGCACCGGGGAGCTGTTTTTT.

This clone was seen a handful of times. V is TRBV10-3 and J is TRBJ1-5; no clear D. The CDR3 has 16 amino acids. Germline CDR1 reads ENHRY; CDR2 reads SYGVKD. Trimming took off 5 bases at V and 1 base at J, with 15 bases between the two ends. This CDR3 reads CAISPAEGGSNQPQHF. CDR3 DNA: TGTGCCATCAGTCCCGCGGAGGGTGGGAGCAATCAGCCCCAGCATTTT.

CDR3 protein: CASSLSPGFFNEKLFF. CDR3 in DNA: TGTGCCAGCAGTTTATCCCCAGGGTTTTTTAATGAAAAACTGTTTTTT. The J gene is TRBJ1-4, the V gene TRBV28; TRBD1 might be the D (5 bases). The CDR3 sequence is 16 residues long. Trimming shortened V by 1 base and J by 4 bases, and 13 bases separated the two germline ends. Germline loops: CDR1 MDHEN, CDR2 SYDVKM.

This CDR3 reads CASSRTSGTYEQYF. CDR3 nucleotide sequence: TGTGCCAGCAGCCGGACTAGCGGGACCTACGAGCAGTACTTC. The chain couples TRBV7-6 to TRBJ2-7; 12 bases line up with TRBD2. CDR1 is SGHVS, CDR2 FNYEAQ, per germline. CDR3 size: 14 residues. Germline trimming cut 5 bases from V and 2 bases from J; bases unmatched to any gene: 1.

The rearrangement uses TRBV6-1 and TRBJ1-1; D call uncertain. Germline lookup yields CDR1 MNHNS and CDR2 SASEGT. Trimming stripped 3 bases from V and 0 bases from J, with 11 bases between. The CDR3 is made up of 15 amino acids. CDR3 residues: CASSDPKNMNTEAFF. For the CDR3, the DNA is TGTGCCAGCAGTGACCCCAAGAACATGAACACTGAAGCTTTCTTT.

The chain couples TRBV27 to TRBJ2-7; no clear D gene. CDR3 size: 13 residues. Looked up from germline, CDR1 is MNHEY and CDR2 is SMNVEV (reference sequence). With 1 base removed from V and 7 bases from J, the gap between germline ends came to 11 bases. In nucleotides, the CDR3 is TGTGCCAGCAGTTTATGGTCAGCTCGTGAGCAGTACTTC. Protein sequence: CASSLWSAREQYF.

The chain employs TRBV18 and TRBJ1-2, with 11 bases that match TRBD1. Per the germline V gene, CDR1 is KGHSH and CDR2 is LQKENI. Trimming took 3 bases from V and 4 from J; bases not matched to a gene: 7. The CDR3 is 16 residues long. Written as DNA, the CDR3 is TGTGCCAGCTCACCTCCCGGGACAGGGGGTGCCTATGGCTACACCTTC. Protein product: CASSPPGTGGAYGYTF.

V and J are TRBV6-5 and TRBJ1-1; tentatively, D is TRBD1 (6 bases). CDR3 length equals 13 residues. Looked up from germline, CDR1 is MNHEY and CDR2 is SVGAGI. Trimming took 8 bases from V and 3 from J, leaving 13 bases between them. The CDR3 coding sequence is TGTGCCAGCCTACCCACAGGGCACACTGAAGCTTTCTTT. As protein: CASLPTGHTEAFF.

The rearrangement joins TRBV18 to TRBJ2-3, with 10 bases lining up with TRBD2. CDR1 is KGHSH, CDR2 LQKENI, per germline. Germline trimming cut 4 bases from V and 10 bases from J; bases unmatched to any gene: 11. This CDR3 is 15 amino acids long. Here the CDR3 reads CASSRVAGGSAAQYF. For the CDR3, the DNA is TGTGCCAGCTCACGGGTAGCGGGAGGCTCCGCTGCGCAGTATTTT.

The rearrangement joins TRBV25-1 to TRBJ1-4; 9 positions match TRBD1. Losses at the gene ends were 2 bases for V and 7 bases for J; bases not matched to a gene: 5. Germline V CDR1 and CDR2: MGHDK, SYGVNS. The CDR3 has 15 amino acids. The CDR3 is CASSEPGQGSEKLFF. CDR3 coding DNA: TGTGCCAGCAGTGAACCCGGACAGGGGTCTGAAAAACTGTTTTTT.

The chain joins TRBV7-8 to TRBJ2-6; no reliable D call. V lost 6 bases to trimming and J lost 0 bases, with 12 bases between them. CDR1 and CDR2 from the germline V gene are SGHVS and FQNEAQ. This CDR3 comprises 16 residues. The CDR3 is CASRKALLSGANVLTF. The CDR3 DNA reads as TGTGCCAGCAGGAAAGCCCTACTCTCTGGGGCCAACGTCCTGACTTTC.

The V and J genes are TRBV2 and TRBJ2-7, with a possible D match to TRBD2 (6 bases). V lost 7 bases and J lost 0, with 13 bases in between. CDR3 length: 14 amino acids. The germline V gene has CDR1 SNHLY and CDR2 FYNNEI. CDR3 amino acids: CASMERETSYEQYF. Written as DNA, the CDR3 is TGTGCCAGCATGGAACGGGAGACCTCCTACGAGCAGTACTTC. The full variable domain, in which reference TRBV2 and TRBJ2-7 provide the parts outside the CDR3, is EPEVTQTPSHQVTQMGQEVILRCVPISNHLYFYWYRQILGQKVEFLVSFYNNEISEKSEIFDDQFSVERPDGSNFTLKIRSTKLEDSAMYFCASMERETSYEQYFGPGTRLTVT.

This clone appeared a few times. The chain uses TRBV2 and TRBJ2-7, with D unclear. The CDR3 is 16 residues long. The germline V gene encodes CDR1 SNHLY and CDR2 FYNNEI. V was trimmed by 4 bases and J by 1 base, leaving 17 bases between them. Written as DNA, the CDR3 is TGTGCCAGCAGTGTAGGTGGCGACATAGTTTCCTACGAGCAGTACTTC. Translated: CASSVGGDIVSYEQYF.

The rearrangement links TRBV12-2 to TRBJ2-5; whether TRBD2, the table's D call, matches the DNA was not checked. TRBV12-2 is flagged as a pseudogene. The CDR3 totals 9 residues. The CDR3 protein is CTAIQTQYF. The CDR3 bases are TGTACTGCCATACAGACCCAGTACTTC.

Only a few counts were recorded for this clone. The chain uses TRBV19 and TRBJ2-1, with D possibly matching TRBD1 (6 bases). Germline assignment: CDR1 LNHDA and CDR2 SQIVND (reference sequence). V was trimmed by 5 bases and J by 6 bases, leaving 14 bases between them. CDR3 length equals 14 residues. The CDR3 DNA follows: TGTGCCAGTAGTGGGAACAGGGTTGGCAATGAGCAGTTCTTC. Its protein product is CASSGNRVGNEQFF.

The chain uses TRBV28 and TRBJ1-2; TRBD1 matches at 8 bases. From germline, CDR1 is MDHEN and CDR2 SYDVKM. The CDR3 totals 16 residues. J was trimmed by 2 bases and V by 2 bases; bases with no gene match: 7. CDR3 loop: CASSLMGTGQNYGYTF. The CDR3 DNA reads TGTGCCAGCAGTTTAATGGGGACAGGCCAGAACTATGGCTACACCTTC.

In nucleotides, the CDR3 is TGCGCCAGCAGCTTGGGTTATGAGCAGTTCTTC. Its protein is CASSLGYEQFF. The V and J genes are TRBV5-1 and TRBJ2-1; no reliable D call. Germline V CDR1 and CDR2: SGHRS, YFSETQ. V was shortened by 0 bases and J by 8 bases, with 3 bases between the two germline ends. This CDR3 has 11 amino acids.

This sequence joins TRBV30 and TRBJ2-7, with 11 bases fitting TRBD2. From germline, CDR1 is GTSNPN and CDR2 SVGIG (reference sequence). The CDR3 spans 14 residues. V gave up 2 bases and J gave up 4 bases; unmatched junction bases: 4. CDR3 amino acids: CAWSISGRGYEQYF. CDR3 DNA sequence: TGTGCCTGGAGTATTAGCGGGAGGGGGTACGAGCAGTACTTC.